The 22 T cell receptor beta chains below were found in one sample sequenced in a study of T-cell memory formation after mild COVID-19. TCRdb passed the 5' RACE reads through MiXCR, listing each CDR3 protein once. The repertoire has approximately 260,000 distinct CDR3 sequences, approximately 18% of them found once; the top ten carry more than 20%. The sample taken for sequencing was PBMCs or a T cell subset sorted from them (not recorded which). The receptor source for this set is a man aged 18 to 30 who had mild COVID-19 (a few samples of this study predate the infection). Cell type and time point are not known.

Points on this clonotype: A junction boundary mismatches the germline segment, possibly from a read error. V and J are TRBV7-7 and TRBJ2-1; a possible D gene is TRBD1 (6 bases). Germline assignment: CDR1 SSHAT and CDR2 FNYEAQ (reference sequence). CDR3 size: 13 residues. The chain's CDR3 is CASSRLRTEEQFF. The CDR3 nucleotides read TGTGCTAGCAGCCGCCTCCGGACAGAGGAGCAGTTCTTC.

This clonotype was picked up a small number of times. CDR3 loop: CASSLETSSYYGYTF. The DNA for the CDR3 is TGTGCCAGCAGCTTAGAGACCTCCTCGTACTATGGCTACACCTTC. The J gene is TRBJ1-2, the V gene TRBV7-9; D is undetermined. The CDR3 is 15 amino acids. Per the germline V gene, CDR1 is SEHNR and CDR2 is FQNEAQ (reference sequence). V dropped 1 base and J dropped 3 bases, with 12 bases sitting between them.

This chain links TRBV20-1 with TRBJ1-2, with TRBD1 matching 10 bases. Per germline, CDR1 DFQATT and CDR2 SNEGSKA (reference sequence). The CDR3 has 14 residues. The CDR3, as DNA: TGCAGCGGTGGGACAGGGGAGGCTAGCGATGGCTACACCTTC. Translated, it gives CSGGTGEASDGYTF.

This clonotype was observed at least ten times. The genes are TRBV5-1 and TRBJ2-1, with TRBD1 matching 7 bases. Germline V CDR1 and CDR2: SGHRS, YFSETQ. Trimming cost V 2 bases and J 1 base; bases outside gene matches: 3. The CDR3 loop spans 15 amino acids. CDR3 protein: CASSFEGASYNEQFF. The CDR3 nucleotides are TGCGCCAGCAGCTTTGAGGGGGCTTCCTACAATGAGCAGTTCTTC.

This clonotype has a handful of counts. The V gene is TRBV6-5, the J gene TRBJ2-1; the D gene could be TRBD1 or TRBD2 (5 bases each). The germline V gene encodes CDR1 MNHEY and CDR2 SVGAGI. V lost 6 bases, J lost 10 bases, and 19 bases lay in between. This CDR3 has 14 amino acids. This chain's CDR3 is CASRDGARGLEQFF. As DNA, the CDR3 is TGTGCCAGCAGGGACGGGGCGCGAGGTCTAGAGCAGTTCTTC.

Only a few counts were recorded for this clonotype. This sequence joins TRBV3-1 and TRBJ2-3; tentatively, D is TRBD2 (6 bases). Trimming took off 0 bases at V and 3 bases at J, with 13 bases between the two ends. Germline assignment: CDR1 LGHDT and CDR2 YNNKEL (reference sequence). The CDR3 extends over 16 amino acids. CDR3 amino acids: CASSQDYGSGTDTQYF. CDR3 bases: TGTGCCAGCAGCCAAGATTACGGGAGCGGAACAGATACGCAGTATTTT.

V usage is TRBV5-1 and J usage is TRBJ1-2; 8 bases are shared with TRBD1. V gave up 6 bases and J gave up 8 bases; unmatched junction bases: 6. The germline V gene has CDR1 SGHRS and CDR2 YFSETQ. There are 12 residues in the CDR3. Written as DNA, the CDR3 is TGCGCCAGCACCCAGGACAGGGACGGCTACACCTTC. This encodes CASTQDRDGYTF.

A few counts support this clonotype. The chain has TRBV12-3 or TRBV12-4 and TRBJ1-4; a possible D gene is TRBD1 (6 bases). The CDR3 length is 14 residues. V was clipped by 2 bases and J by 8 bases, with 12 bases between them. CDR3 DNA: TGTGCCAGCAGTTTAATACAGGGAGGAGAAAAACTGTTTTTT. Translation: CASSLIQGGEKLFF.

This clonotype occurred many times. J is TRBJ2-3 and V is TRBV6-4, with TRBD1 matching 10 bases. V gave up 2 bases and J gave up 4 bases; unmatched junction bases: 0. Germline lookup yields CDR1 MRHNA and CDR2 SNTAGT. The CDR3 sequence is 14 residues long. The CDR3 region is CASSDGTGADTQYF. The DNA for the CDR3 is TGTGCCAGCAGTGACGGGACAGGGGCAGATACGCAGTATTTT.

This clonotype was observed a handful of times. This sequence joins TRBV10-3 and TRBJ2-7; TRBD1 agrees at 8 bases. This CDR3 has 14 amino acids. CDR1 and CDR2 (germline): ENHRY, SYGVKD. The J segment lost 2 bases and the V segment lost 6 bases, leaving 6 bases of the junction unmatched. The CDR3 loop reads CAIREDRVPYEQYF. The CDR3 DNA is TGTGCCATCAGGGAGGACAGGGTCCCCTACGAGCAGTACTTC.

The chain couples TRBV7-2 to TRBJ1-1, with a possible D match to TRBD1 (6 bases). Trimming shortened V by 5 bases and J by 5 bases, and 21 bases separated the two germline ends. CDR3 length: 16 residues. Germline CDR1 SGHTA, CDR2 FQGNSA. CDR3 nucleotide sequence: TGTGCCAGCAGCCCCGACGGGATCCAGGGGAGGACTGAAGCTTTCTTT. It codes for CASSPDGIQGRTEAFF.

The genes are TRBV29-1 and TRBJ1-1; unclear D gene. V lost 5 bases, J lost 2 bases, and 6 bases lay in between. This CDR3 is 11 amino acids long. Germline V gives CDR1 SQVTM, CDR2 ANQGSEA. The CDR3 coding sequence is TGCAGCGTTCGGATTAACACTGAAGCTTTCTTT. Protein: CSVRINTEAFF.

The chain employs TRBV7-3 and TRBJ2-3; TRBD1 matches at 8 bases. Germline CDR1 and CDR2: SGHTA and FQGTGA. Germline trimming cut 5 bases from V and 4 bases from J; bases unmatched to any gene: 14. CDR3 length equals 17 residues. CDR3 sequence reads: CASSLYTGQGASDTQYF. Here the CDR3 DNA reads TGTGCCAGCAGCCTATATACGGGCCAGGGGGCTTCAGATACGCAGTATTTT.

This clonotype has a handful of counts. The V gene is TRBV27, the J gene TRBJ2-7; D gene ambiguous. The CDR3 extends over 14 amino acids. The ends were cut back, 4 bases at V and 7 bases at J, with 17 bases in the middle. The V gene's germline CDR1 is MNHEY and CDR2 SMNVEV (reference sequence). The CDR3 region is CASSSALGSVEQYF. The CDR3 DNA reads TGTGCCAGCAGTTCGGCTCTCGGCTCGGTTGAGCAGTACTTC.

The chain couples TRBV20-1 to TRBJ2-7; D perhaps matches TRBD1 (6 bases). The CDR3 consists of 13 residues. The germline V and J ends were trimmed by 6 bases and 5 bases, with 17 bases remaining between them. Germline-derived CDR1 and CDR2 are DFQATT and SNEGSKA (reference sequence). CDR3 sequence reads: CSALPQGYHEQYV. The CDR3 DNA is TGCAGTGCGTTACCTCAGGGGTACCACGAGCAGTACGTC.

This clonotype was observed at least ten times. The rearrangement joins TRBV7-3 to TRBJ1-2; D gene ambiguous. The V gene lost 4 bases and the J gene lost 2 bases, with 20 bases spanning the gap. The CDR3 length is 17 residues. Germline V lookup: CDR1 SGHTA, CDR2 FQGTGA. The CDR3 DNA follows: TGTGCCAGCAGCTCCCTTTCGAGACTTAGGAAGAACTATGGCTACACCTTC. Its translation: CASSSLSRLRKNYGYTF.

This clonotype was seen ten or more times. The genes are TRBV5-1 and TRBJ2-7, with D unclear. The CDR3 loop spans 14 amino acids. V dropped 0 bases and J dropped 0 bases, with 7 bases sitting between them. Germline CDR1 SGHRS, CDR2 YFSETQ. In DNA, the CDR3 is TGCGCCAGCAGCTTGGGCAGAGGCTCCTACGAGCAGTACTTC. Its translation: CASSLGRGSYEQYF. The full variable domain, rest sourced from reference TRBV5-1 and TRBJ2-7, is KAGVTQTPRYLIKTRGQQVTLSCSPISGHRSVSWYQQTPGQGLQFLFEYFSETQRNKGNFPGRFSGRQFSNSRSEMNVSTLELGDSALYLCASSLGRGSYEQYFGPGTRLTVT.

This clonotype was picked up many times. Here the CDR3 reads CASSLTGTSGVDEQFF. CDR3 sequence (DNA): TGTGCCAGCAGCCTCACCGGGACTAGCGGGGTGGATGAGCAGTTCTTC. The chain carries TRBV7-2 and TRBJ2-1; 13 bases are a match to TRBD2. The CDR3 runs to 16 residues. Germline V CDR1 and CDR2: SGHTA, FQGNSA. The V segment lost 5 bases and the J segment 8 bases; nucleotides outside the gene matches: 9.

This clonotype has just a few counts. This chain uses TRBV18 with TRBJ1-1; a weak D match, TRBD1 (6 bases). From germline, CDR1 is KGHSH and CDR2 LQKENI. The CDR3 is 17 amino acids. Trimming removed 3 bases at V and 5 bases at J, with 22 bases between. The CDR3 loop reads CASSPTPQGGGGTEAFF. The CDR3 coding sequence is TGTGCCAGCTCACCCACTCCACAGGGCGGCGGTGGAACTGAAGCTTTCTTT. Complete variable domain (other parts from reference TRBV18 and TRBJ1-1): NAGVMQNPRHLVRRRGQEARLRCSPMKGHSHVYWYRQLPEEGLKFMVYLQKENIIDESGMPKERFSAEFPKEGPSILRIQQVVRGDSAAYFCASSPTPQGGGGTEAFFGQGTRLTVV.

This clonotype was detected ten times or more. Here the CDR3 reads CASSLSHPRTGELFF. Here the CDR3 DNA reads TGTGCCAGCAGTTTATCGCATCCTCGCACCGGGGAGCTGTTTTTT. The J gene is TRBJ2-2, the V gene TRBV27; D unclear. V was pared by 0 bases and J by 4 bases, with 9 bases between. Germline CDR1 reads MNHEY; CDR2 reads SMNVEV (reference sequence). This CDR3 spans 15 amino acids.

The chain is built from TRBV7-2 and TRBJ1-2; perhaps TRBD1 as D (6 bases). The V end was cut by 4 bases, the J end by 8 bases, with 14 bases between. Germline V gene lookup returns CDR1 SGHTA and CDR2 FQGNSA. The length of the CDR3 is 13 residues. CDR3 nucleotide sequence: TGTGCCAGCAGCTCCCAGGGACAAAGGGGCTACACCTTC. Protein: CASSSQGQRGYTF.

The genes are TRBV6-2 or TRBV6-3 and TRBJ2-4, with 10 bases lining up with TRBD1. There are 15 residues in the CDR3. J gave up 14 bases and V 4 bases, and 14 bases lay outside the gene matches. Germline CDR1 is MNHEY and CDR2 is SVGEGT. CDR3 nucleotides: TGTGCCAGCAGTTCGACCTTTGACAGGGGGCTGATAGAGTACTTC. Translated: CASSSTFDRGLIEYF.